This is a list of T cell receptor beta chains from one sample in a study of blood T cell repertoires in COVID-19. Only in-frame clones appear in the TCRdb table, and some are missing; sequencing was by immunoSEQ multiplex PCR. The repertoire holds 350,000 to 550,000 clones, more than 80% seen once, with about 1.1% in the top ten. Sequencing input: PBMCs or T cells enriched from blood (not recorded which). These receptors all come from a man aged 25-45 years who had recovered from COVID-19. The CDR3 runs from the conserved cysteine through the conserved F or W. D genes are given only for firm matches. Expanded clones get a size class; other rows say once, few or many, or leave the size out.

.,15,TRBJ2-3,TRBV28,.,TGTGCCAGCAGTTTATGGGACAGTGCTACAGATACGCAGTATTTT,CASSLWDSATDTQYF
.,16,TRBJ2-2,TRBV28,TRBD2,TGTGCCAGCAGTCGTGGACTAGCGGGAGTCACCGGGGAGCTGTTTTTT,CASSRGLAGVTGELFF
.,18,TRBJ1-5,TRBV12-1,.,TGTGCCAGCAGCACCGCGGGGGGAACCGGGCAGGGGGATCAGCCCCAGCATTTT,CASSTAGGTGQGDQPQHF
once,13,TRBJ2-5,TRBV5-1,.,TGCGCCAGCAGCCCGGACCTCCGGGGGACCCAGTACTTC,CASSPDLRGTQYF
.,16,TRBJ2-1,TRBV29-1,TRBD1,TGCAGCGTTGAACGCCCGACAGGGGGATCAACGAATGAGCAGTTCTTC,CSVERPTGGSTNEQFF
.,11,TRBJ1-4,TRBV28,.,TGTGCCAGCAGCTCCCGGGGGAAACTGTTTTTT,CASSSRGKLFF
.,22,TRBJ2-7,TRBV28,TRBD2,TGTGCCAGCAGCTCACCCGGCGGACTAGCGGGACCTTTAAGCGTAACCTCCTACGAGCAGTACTTC,CASSSPGGLAGPLSVTSYEQYF
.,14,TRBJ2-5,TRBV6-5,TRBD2,TGTGCCAGCAGTTCCGGACTAGCGGGAGAGACCCAGTACTTC,CASSSGLAGETQYF
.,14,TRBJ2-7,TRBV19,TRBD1,TGTGCCAGTAGACCGGACAGGAGCCCCTACGAGCAGTACTTC,CASRPDRSPYEQYF
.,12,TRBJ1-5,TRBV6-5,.,TGTGCCAGCAGCCGAGGAGATCAGCCCCAGCATTTT,CASSRGDQPQHF
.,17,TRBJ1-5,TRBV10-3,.,TGTGCCATCAGTGAGTCGCGTGGGGGGGGCAGCAATCAGCCCCAGCATTTT,CAISESRGGGSNQPQHF
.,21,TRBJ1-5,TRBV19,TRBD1,TGTGCCAGTAGTATCTATGACGGACAGGGGACCAGAACTTATAGCAATCAGCCCCAGCATTTT,CASSIYDGQGTRTYSNQPQHF
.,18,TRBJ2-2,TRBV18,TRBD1,TGTGCCAGCTCACCACCTCCGGGACAGGGTTCGGGCACCGGGGAGCTGTTTTTT,CASSPPPGQGSGTGELFF
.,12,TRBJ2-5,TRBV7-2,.,TGTGCCAGCAGCTTTGACAGGAAGACCCAGTACTTC,CASSFDRKTQYF
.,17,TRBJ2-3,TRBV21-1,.,TGTGCCAGCAGCAAAGTGAGGACACCCGAAAACACAGATACGCAGTATTTT,CASSKVRTPENTDTQYF
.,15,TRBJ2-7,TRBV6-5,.,TGTGCCAGCCAGACTCTAGCGATTGAATCCTACGAGCAGTACTTC,CASQTLAIESYEQYF
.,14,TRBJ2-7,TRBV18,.,TGTGCCAGCTCACCGCAGGGTGACGCCTACGAGCAGTACTTC,CASSPQGDAYEQYF
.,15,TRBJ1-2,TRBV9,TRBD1,TGTGCCAGCAGCGTAGCTTGGTCAGGGGGCAGTGGCTACACCTTC,CASSVAWSGGSGYTF
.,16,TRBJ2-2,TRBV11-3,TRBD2,TGTGCCAGCAGAGATCTAGCGGGAGGGCCTACCGGGGAGCTGTTTTTT,CASRDLAGGPTGELFF
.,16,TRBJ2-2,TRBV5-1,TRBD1,TGCGCCAGCAGCTTCCTGGGACAGGGCGACACCGGGGAGCTGTTTTTT,CASSFLGQGDTGELFF
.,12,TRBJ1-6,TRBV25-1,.,TGTGCCAGCAGCCTATACAATTCACCCCTCCACTTT,CASSLYNSPLHF
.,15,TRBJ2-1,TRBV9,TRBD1,TGTGCCAGCAGCGGCCGGGACAGGGGCCGGGATGAGCAGTTCTTC,CASSGRDRGRDEQFF
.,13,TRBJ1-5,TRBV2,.,TGTGCCAGCAGTGGGCAGTCAAATCAGCCCCAGCATTTT,CASSGQSNQPQHF
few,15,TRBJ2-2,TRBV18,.,TGTGCCAGCTCACCCCTAGCTACAAACACCGGGGAGCTGTTTTTT,CASSPLATNTGELFF
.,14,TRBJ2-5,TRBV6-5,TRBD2,TGTGCCAGCAGAGGACTAGCGGGGAAAGAGACCCAGTACTTC,CASRGLAGKETQYF
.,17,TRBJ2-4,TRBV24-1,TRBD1,TGTGCCACCAGTGACCCGGGACAGGGGGCTTCCAAAAACATTCAGTACTTC,CATSDPGQGASKNIQYF
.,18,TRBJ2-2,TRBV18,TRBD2,TGTGCCAGCTCACCACCGAACGGGAGGGCCCTCGACACCGGGGAGCTGTTTTTT,CASSPPNGRALDTGELFF
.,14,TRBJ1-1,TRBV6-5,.,TGTGCCAGCAGTTACTCGCGTCGGAACACTGAAGCTTTCTTT,CASSYSRRNTEAFF
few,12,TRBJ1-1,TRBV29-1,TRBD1,TGCAGCGTTGAAAGGGGGCAGGGGATAGCTTTCTTT,CSVERGQGIAFF
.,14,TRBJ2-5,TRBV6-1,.,TGTGCCAGCAGTGAAGCCATTTTCCAAGAGACCCAGTACTTC,CASSEAIFQETQYF
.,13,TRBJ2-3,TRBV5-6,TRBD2,TGTGCCAGCAGCAGGGACTACACAGATACGCAGTATTTT,CASSRDYTDTQYF
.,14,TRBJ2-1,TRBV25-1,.,TGTGCCAGCTCACTAGTTCCGGTGGGAGGCGAGCAGTTCTTC,CASSLVPVGGEQFF
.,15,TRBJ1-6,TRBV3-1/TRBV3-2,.,TGTGCCAGCAGCCCGGGACTATCGAGCATATCACCCCTCCACTTT,CASSPGLSSISPLHF
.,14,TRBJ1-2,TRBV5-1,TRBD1,TGCGCCAGCAGCACGGACAGGGGAGGCTATGGCTACACCTTC,CASSTDRGGYGYTF
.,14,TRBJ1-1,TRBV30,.,TGTGCCTGGAGTGTAATTTTTCGGGGAGAGGAAGCTTTCTTT,CAWSVIFRGEEAFF
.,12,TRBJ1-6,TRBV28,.,TGTGCCAGCAGTTTAGGGGACTTACCCCTCCACTTT,CASSLGDLPLHF
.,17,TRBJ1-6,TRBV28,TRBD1,TGTGCCAGCAGTCCCCCGACAGGGGGCGCGGAGAATTCACCCCTCCACTTT,CASSPPTGGAENSPLHF
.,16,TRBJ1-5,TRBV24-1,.,TGTGCCACCAGTGACCATAAAGCAGGGGACAATCAGCCCCAGCATTTT,CATSDHKAGDNQPQHF
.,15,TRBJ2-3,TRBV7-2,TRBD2,TGTGCCAGCAGCTCCGATAGCGGGAACACAGATACGCAGTATTTT,CASSSDSGNTDTQYF
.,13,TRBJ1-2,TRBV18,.,TGTGCCAGCTCACCACCGTCAGGCTATGGCTACACCTTC,CASSPPSGYGYTF
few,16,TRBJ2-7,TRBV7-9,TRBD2,TGTGCCAGCAGCGGCCGGACTAGCGGGAGTTTCTACGAGCAGTACTTC,CASSGRTSGSFYEQYF
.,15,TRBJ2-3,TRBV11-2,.,TGTGCCAGCAGCTCCGACACAATTAGCACAGATACGCAGTATTTT,CASSSDTISTDTQYF
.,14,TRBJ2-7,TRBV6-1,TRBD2,TGTGCCAGCAGTGAGGCTAGCGGGGCCTACGAGCAGTACTTC,CASSEASGAYEQYF
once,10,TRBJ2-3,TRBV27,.,TGTGCCAGCCCTACAGATACGCAGTATTTT,CASPTDTQYF
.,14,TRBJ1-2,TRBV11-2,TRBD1,TGTGCCAGCAGTTGGACAGGGGGCAACTATGGCTACACCTTC,CASSWTGGNYGYTF
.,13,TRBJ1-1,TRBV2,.,TGTGCCAGCAGTGTCTCGGGGAGCACTGAAGCTTTCTTT,CASSVSGSTEAFF
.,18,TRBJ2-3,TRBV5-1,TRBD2,TGCGCCAGCAGCTTGGAAGTGGGCGGGAGAGGTTCCACAGATACGCAGTATTTT,CASSLEVGGRGSTDTQYF
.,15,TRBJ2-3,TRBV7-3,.,TGTGCCAGCAGCTTAATTTCGGGAGTGGCAGATACGCAGTATTTT,CASSLISGVADTQYF
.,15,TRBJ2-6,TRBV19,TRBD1,TGTGCCACTAGGGGGCCTGGATCCGGGGCCAACGTCCTGACTTTC,CATRGPGSGANVLTF
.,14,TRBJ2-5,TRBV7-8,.,TGTGCCAGCAGCTTAGTAGGGGGACGGGAGACCCAGTACTTC,CASSLVGGRETQYF
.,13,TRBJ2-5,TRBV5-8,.,TGTGCCAGCAGCTTGGTTGCTAAAGAGACCCAGTACTTC,CASSLVAKETQYF
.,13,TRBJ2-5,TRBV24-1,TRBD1,TGTGCCACGGGCGGGACAGGGCAAGAGACCCAGTACTTC,CATGGTGQETQYF